The clone carrying this T cell receptor beta chain was seen more than once but under ten times. Its antigen is not known. Documented time point: week 23, last vaccination. Doses consisted of 300 ug of mutant IDH1 20-mer peptide each, paired with topical imiquimod. These data are taken from a study of a mutant IDH1 vaccine in newly diagnosed glioma. Overall study: Treated individuals were roughly 62% male and roughly 40% female, averaging about 40 years of age.

TCRdb's copy holds only in-frame clones and misses some; the assay was immunoSEQ multiplex PCR. The profile shows some 70,000 clones, under 90% of them singletons. CDR3 length: 13 residues. V was trimmed by 0 bases and J by 6 bases, leaving 7 bases between them. Looked up from germline, CDR1 is SGHRS and CDR2 is YFSETQ. The sequencing here drew on PBMCs, taken from a glioma patient whose treatment included an IDH1 peptide vaccine. The sequence derives from a man in his late teens or twenties with glioma. The chain joins TRBV5-1 to TRBJ2-1; no clear D. CDR3 DNA sequence: TGCGCCAGCAGCTTGGGTGGGGTCAATGAGCAGTTCTTC. Translating gives CASSLGGVNEQFF.